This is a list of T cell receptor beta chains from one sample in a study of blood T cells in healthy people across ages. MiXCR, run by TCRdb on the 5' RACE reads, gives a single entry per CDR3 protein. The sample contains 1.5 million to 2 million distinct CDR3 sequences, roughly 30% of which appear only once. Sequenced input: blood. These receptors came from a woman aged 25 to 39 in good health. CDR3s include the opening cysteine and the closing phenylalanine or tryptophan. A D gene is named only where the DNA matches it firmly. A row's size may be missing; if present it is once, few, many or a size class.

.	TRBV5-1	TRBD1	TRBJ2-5	CASSDRGSGQEAQYF	TGCGCCAGCAGCGACAGGGGCAGTGGGCAAGAGGCCCAGTACTTC
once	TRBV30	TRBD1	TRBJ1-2	CASDRGYGYTF	TGTGCCAGCGACAGGGGATACGGCTACACCTTC
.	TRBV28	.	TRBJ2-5	CASSFRQGGEAQYF	TGTGCCAGCAGTTTTCGACAGGGCGGGGAGGCCCAGTACTTC
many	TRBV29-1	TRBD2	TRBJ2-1	CSISGRARNEQFF	TGCAGCATTAGCGGGAGGGCGAGGAATGAGCAGTTCTTC
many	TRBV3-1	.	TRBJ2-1	CASSFTRDQNEQFF	TGTGCCAGCAGCTTTACCCGGGACCAAAATGAGCAGTTCTTC
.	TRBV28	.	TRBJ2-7	CASSFQGIGIYEQYF	TGTGCCAGCAGTTTCCAGGGAATTGGGATCTACGAGCAGTACTTC
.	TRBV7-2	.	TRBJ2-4	CTGSFVPSSDIQYF	TGTACCGGCAGCTTTGTGCCTAGCTCTGACATTCAGTACTTC
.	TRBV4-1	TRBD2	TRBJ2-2	CASSQDSSTSGGYAGELFF	TGCGCCAGCAGCCAAGATTCGAGTACTAGCGGGGGGTATGCCGGGGAGCTGTTTTTT
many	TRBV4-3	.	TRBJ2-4	CASSQERRGANIQYF	TGCGCCAGCAGCCAAGAGAGGAGGGGTGCAAACATTCAGTACTTC
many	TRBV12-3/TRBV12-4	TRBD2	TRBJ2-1	CASRQTSGSYNEQFF	TGTGCCAGCAGACAGACTAGCGGGAGCTACAATGAGCAGTTCTTC
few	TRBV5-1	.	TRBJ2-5	CASSRRTRLSDQETQYF	TGCGCCAGCAGCCGACGGACCCGACTCTCGGACCAAGAGACCCAGTACTTC
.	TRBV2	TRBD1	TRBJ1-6	CASRVGTENSPLHF	TGTGCCAGCAGGGTCGGGACAGAGAATTCACCCCTCCACTTT
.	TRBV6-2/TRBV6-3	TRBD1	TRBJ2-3	CASSSGQASDTQYF	TGTGCCAGCAGTTCCGGACAGGCTTCAGATACGCAGTATTTT
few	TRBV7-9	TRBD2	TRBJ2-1	CASLGAGEIYNEQFF	TGTGCCAGCCTCGGAGCGGGAGAGATATACAATGAGCAGTTCTTC
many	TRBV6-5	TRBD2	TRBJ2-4	CASSSPGGGYIQYF	TGTGCCAGCAGTTCTCCGGGAGGGGGGTACATTCAGTACTTC
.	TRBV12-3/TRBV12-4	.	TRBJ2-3	CASPSSVPGTDTQYF	TGTGCCAGCCCCAGTTCGGTCCCAGGCACAGATACGCAGTATTTT
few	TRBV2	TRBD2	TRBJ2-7	CASSFYGLAGTEQYF	TGTGCCAGCAGTTTCTATGGACTAGCGGGGACCGAGCAGTACTTC
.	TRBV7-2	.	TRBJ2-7	CASSLGGLLALLDF	TGTGCCAGCAGCTTAGGAGGTCTTCTCGCTCTCTTAGACTTC
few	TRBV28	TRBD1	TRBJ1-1	CASSPTTGVRNTEAFF	TGTGCCAGCTCGCCGACTACAGGGGTACGGAACACTGAAGCTTTCTTT
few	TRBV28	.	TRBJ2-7	CASSFRAEQYF	TGTGCCAGCAGTTTCCGGGCCGAGCAGTACTTC
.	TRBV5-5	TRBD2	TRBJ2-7	CASSKLAGIEQYF	TGTGCCAGCAGCAAACTAGCGGGGATTGAGCAGTACTTC
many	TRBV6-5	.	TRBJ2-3	CASREADTQYF	TGTGCCAGCAGAGAAGCGGATACGCAGTATTTT
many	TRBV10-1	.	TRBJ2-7	CASSADSFSYEQYF	TGCGCCAGCAGTGCGGACAGTTTCTCCTACGAGCAGTACTTC
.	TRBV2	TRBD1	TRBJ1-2	CASGTGGIYGHTF	TGTGCCAGCGGGACAGGGGGTATCTATGGCCACACCTTC
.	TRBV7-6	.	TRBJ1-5	CASSPGGLRDQPQHF	TGTGCCAGCAGCCCGGGGGGACTCCGAGATCAGCCCCAGCATTTT
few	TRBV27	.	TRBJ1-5	CASSLRVFQPQHF	TGTGCCAGCAGTTTGAGGGTTTTTCAGCCCCAGCATTTT
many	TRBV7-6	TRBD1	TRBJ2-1	CASSHQWTGRRWNEQFF	TGTGCCAGCAGCCACCAATGGACAGGCCGGCGGTGGAATGAGCAGTTCTTC
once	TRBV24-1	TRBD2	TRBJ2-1	CATSDTGLAAYNEQFF	TGTGCCACCAGTGATACGGGACTAGCGGCCTACAATGAGCAGTTCTTC
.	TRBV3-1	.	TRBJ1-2	CASSESWTAAYGYTF	TGTGCCAGCAGCGAAAGTTGGACAGCGGCCTATGGCTACACCTTC
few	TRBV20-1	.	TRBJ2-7	CSASPRTSYYEQYF	TGCAGTGCAAGTCCCCGGACTTCGTATTACGAGCAGTACTTC
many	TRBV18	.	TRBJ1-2	CASSPRAGGYTF	TGTGCCAGCAGCCCCCGGGCAGGCGGCTACACCTTC
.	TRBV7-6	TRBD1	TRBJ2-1	CASSLGQGRNNERFF	TGTGCCAGCAGCTTAGGACAGGGAAGAAACAATGAGCGGTTCTTC
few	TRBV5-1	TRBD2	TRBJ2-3	CASSQGLAGLSTDTQYF	TGCGCCAGCAGCCAGGGACTAGCGGGCCTTAGCACAGATACGCAGTATTTT
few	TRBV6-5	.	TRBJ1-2	CASSYATGGNYGYTF	TGTGCCAGCAGTTACGCAACAGGCGGTAACTATGGCTACACCTTC
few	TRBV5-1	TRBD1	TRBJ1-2	CASSPGTGGIRYTF	TGCGCCAGCAGCCCGGGGACAGGGGGAATTCGCTACACCTTC
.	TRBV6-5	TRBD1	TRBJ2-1	CASSSPGTGVDEQFF	TGTGCCAGCAGTTCCCCCGGGACAGGGGTTGATGAGCAGTTCTTC
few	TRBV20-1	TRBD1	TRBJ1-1	CSAISGGTGFMNTEAFF	TGCAGTGCTATTTCTGGGGGGACAGGTTTTATGAACACTGAAGCTTTCTTT
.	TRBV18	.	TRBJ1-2	CASSETWQGVGGYTF	TGTGCCAGCTCGGAAACCTGGCAGGGTGTAGGTGGCTACACCTTC
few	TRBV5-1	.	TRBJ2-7	CASSSWTDYEQYF	TGCGCCAGCAGCTCCTGGACAGACTACGAGCAGTACTTC
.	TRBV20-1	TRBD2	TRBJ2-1	CSAERTSGRNEQFF	TGCAGTGCAGAACGGACTAGCGGGCGGAATGAGCAGTTCTTC